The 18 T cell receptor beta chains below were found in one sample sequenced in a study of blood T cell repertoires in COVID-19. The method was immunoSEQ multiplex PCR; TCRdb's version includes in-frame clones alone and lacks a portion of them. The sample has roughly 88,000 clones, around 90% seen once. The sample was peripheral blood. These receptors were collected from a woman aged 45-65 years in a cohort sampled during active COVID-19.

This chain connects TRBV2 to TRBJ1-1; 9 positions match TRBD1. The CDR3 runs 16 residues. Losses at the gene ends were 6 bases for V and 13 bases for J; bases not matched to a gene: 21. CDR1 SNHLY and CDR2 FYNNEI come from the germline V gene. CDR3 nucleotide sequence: TGTGCCAGCAGGGGGACAGGGAGTAGGTCGCCACTGAAGGATTTCTTT. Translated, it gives CASRGTGSRSPLKDFF.

The DNA for the CDR3 is TGTGCCAGCAGTGCGGGGAAACCACCACCCTATGGCTACACCTTC. Amino acid sequence: CASSAGKPPPYGYTF. This sequence joins TRBV2 and TRBJ1-2; no clear D. Germline V gene data show CDR1 as SNHLY and CDR2 as FYNNEI. This CDR3 spans 15 amino acids. Between the trimmed V and J ends, which lost 4 bases and 4 bases, there was a span of 16 bases.

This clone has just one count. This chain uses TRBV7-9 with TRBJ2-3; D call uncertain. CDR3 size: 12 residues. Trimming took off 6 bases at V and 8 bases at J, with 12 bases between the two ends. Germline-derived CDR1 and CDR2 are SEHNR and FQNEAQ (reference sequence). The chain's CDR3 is CASSSDRGTQYF. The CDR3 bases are TGTGCCAGCAGTTCTGACCGAGGTACGCAGTATTTT.

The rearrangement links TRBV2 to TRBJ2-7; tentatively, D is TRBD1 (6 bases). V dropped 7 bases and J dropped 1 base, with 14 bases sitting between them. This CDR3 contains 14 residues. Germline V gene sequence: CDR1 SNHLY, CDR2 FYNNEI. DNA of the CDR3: TGTGCCAGCATGCTGAACAGGGATTCCTACGAGCAGTACTTC. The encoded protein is CASMLNRDSYEQYF.

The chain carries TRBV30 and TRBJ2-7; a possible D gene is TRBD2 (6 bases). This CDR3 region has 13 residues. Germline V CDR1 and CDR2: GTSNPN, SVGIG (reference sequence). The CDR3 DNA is TGTTTAATGGGGGGATTAAGCTCCTACGAGCAGTACTTC. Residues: CLMGGLSSYEQYF.

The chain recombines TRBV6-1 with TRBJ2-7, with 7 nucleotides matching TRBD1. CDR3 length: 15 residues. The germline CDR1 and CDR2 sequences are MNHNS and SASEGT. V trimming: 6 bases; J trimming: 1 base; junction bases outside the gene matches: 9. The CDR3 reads CASSQGTVLSYEQYF. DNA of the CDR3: TGTGCCAGCAGCCAAGGGACAGTATTATCCTACGAGCAGTACTTC.

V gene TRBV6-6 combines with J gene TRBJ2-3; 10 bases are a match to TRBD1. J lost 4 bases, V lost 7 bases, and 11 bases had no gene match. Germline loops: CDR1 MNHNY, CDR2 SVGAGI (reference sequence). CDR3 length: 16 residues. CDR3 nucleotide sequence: TGTGCCAGCAAGCCGGACAGGGGGAGATCAGCAGATACGCAGTATTTT. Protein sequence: CASKPDRGRSADTQYF.

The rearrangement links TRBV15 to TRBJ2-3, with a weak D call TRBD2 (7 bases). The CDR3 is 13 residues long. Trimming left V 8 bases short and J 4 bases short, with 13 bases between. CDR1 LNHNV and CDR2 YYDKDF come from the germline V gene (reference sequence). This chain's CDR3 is CATGGARADTQYF. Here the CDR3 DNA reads TGTGCCACCGGGGGGGCCCGCGCAGATACGCAGTATTTT.

The CDR3 sequence: CASNWDSSYEQYF. The CDR3 DNA sequence: TGTGCCAGCAACTGGGACAGTTCCTACGAGCAGTACTTC. V gene TRBV7-9 combines with J gene TRBJ2-7; TRBD1 aligns across 7 bases. The CDR3 is 13 amino acids. The junction had 4 bases not matched to a gene; V was cut back by 7 bases and J by 1 base. The germline CDR1 and CDR2 sequences are SEHNR and FQNEAQ (reference sequence). The whole variable domain, filled in from reference TRBV7-9 and TRBJ2-7, reads DTGVSQNPRHKITKRGQNVTFRCDPISEHNRLYWYRQTLGQGPEFLTYFQNEAQLEKSRLLSDRFSAERPKGSFSTLEIQRTEQGDSAMYLCASNWDSSYEQYFGPGTRLTVT.

CDR3 DNA sequence: TGTGCCAGCAGAAAGTGGCTAGCGGGAGCATACGAGCAGTACTTC. Translating it yields CASRKWLAGAYEQYF. This chain links TRBV27 with TRBJ2-7, with 10 bases that match TRBD2. CDR1 MNHEY and CDR2 SMNVEV come from the germline V gene (reference sequence). The V segment lost 6 bases and the J segment 4 bases; nucleotides outside the gene matches: 9. CDR3 size: 15 residues.

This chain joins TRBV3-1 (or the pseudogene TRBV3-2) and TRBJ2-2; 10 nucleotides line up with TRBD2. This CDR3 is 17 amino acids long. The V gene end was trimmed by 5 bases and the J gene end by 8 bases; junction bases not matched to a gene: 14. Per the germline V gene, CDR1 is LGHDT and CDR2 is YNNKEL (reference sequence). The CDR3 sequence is CASSARGPSGGRGELFF. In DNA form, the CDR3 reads TGTGCCAGCAGCGCACGTGGTCCTAGCGGGGGCCGAGGGGAGCTGTTTTTT.

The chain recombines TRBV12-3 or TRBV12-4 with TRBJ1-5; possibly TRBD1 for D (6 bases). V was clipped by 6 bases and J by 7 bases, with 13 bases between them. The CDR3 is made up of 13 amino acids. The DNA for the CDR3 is TGTGCCAGCAGAAACAGGGCTCAACAGCCCCAGCATTTT. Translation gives CASRNRAQQPQHF.

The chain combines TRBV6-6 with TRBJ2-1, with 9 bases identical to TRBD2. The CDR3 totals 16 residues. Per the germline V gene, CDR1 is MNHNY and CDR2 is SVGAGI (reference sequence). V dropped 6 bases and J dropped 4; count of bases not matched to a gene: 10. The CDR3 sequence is CASRPQGRGGYNEQFF. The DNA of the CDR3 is TGTGCCAGCAGACCCCAGGGGCGGGGGGGGTACAATGAGCAGTTCTTC.

The CDR3 coding sequence is TGTGCCTGGATCCACCAGAGCGGGAGGGGTGGAGAGACCCAGTACTTC. It yields the protein CAWIHQSGRGGETQYF. The V and J genes are TRBV30 and TRBJ2-5; TRBD2 agrees at 10 bases. The ends lost 4 bases at V and 4 bases at J; junction bases unmatched: 12. The CDR3 sequence is 16 residues long. The V gene's germline CDR1 is GTSNPN and CDR2 SVGIG (reference sequence).

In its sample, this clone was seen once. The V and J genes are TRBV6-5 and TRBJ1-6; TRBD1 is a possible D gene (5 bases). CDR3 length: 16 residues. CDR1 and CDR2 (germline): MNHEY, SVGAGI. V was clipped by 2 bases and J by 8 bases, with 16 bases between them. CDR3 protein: CASSYPRHLGDSPLHF. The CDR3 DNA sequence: TGTGCCAGCAGTTACCCCAGACACTTAGGGGATTCACCCCTCCACTTT.

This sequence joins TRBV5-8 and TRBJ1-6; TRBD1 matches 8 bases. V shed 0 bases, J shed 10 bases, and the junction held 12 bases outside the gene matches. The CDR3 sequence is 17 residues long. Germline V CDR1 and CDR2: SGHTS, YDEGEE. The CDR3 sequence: CASSLGQGRSTGSPLHF. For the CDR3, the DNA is TGTGCCAGCAGCTTGGGACAGGGGAGAAGTACGGGATCACCCCTCCACTTT.

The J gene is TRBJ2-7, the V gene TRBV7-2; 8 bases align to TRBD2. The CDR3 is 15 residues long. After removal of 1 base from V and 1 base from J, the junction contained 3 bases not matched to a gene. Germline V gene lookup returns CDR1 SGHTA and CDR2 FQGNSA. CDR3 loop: CASSLGLALSYEQYF. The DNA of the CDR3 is TGTGCCAGCAGCTTAGGACTAGCGTTATCCTACGAGCAGTACTTC.

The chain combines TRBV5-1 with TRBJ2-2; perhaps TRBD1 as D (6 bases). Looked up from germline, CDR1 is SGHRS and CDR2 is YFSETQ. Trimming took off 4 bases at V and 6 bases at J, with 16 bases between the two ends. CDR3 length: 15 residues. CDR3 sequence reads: CASSQTTGQSGELFF. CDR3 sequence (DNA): TGCGCCAGCAGCCAAACTACAGGGCAGTCCGGGGAGCTGTTTTTT.